This T cell receptor (beta chain) is from a study of T cells after yellow fever vaccination. Study results and limitations: Abundant clonotypes from the bulk population could contaminate FACS-sorted repertoires. Reappearing after the booster were most of the clones from primary vaccination (approximately 96% CD4, approximately 85% CD8). A weaker secondary response peaked on day 5, the primary on day 15. Clonotypes shared by both compartments, CD4 and CD8, made up a small share.

TCRdb called the 5' RACE reads again in MiXCR, with one record for every CDR3 protein. Among approximately 300,000 distinct CDR3 sequences listed, 8.5% to 10% were seen once. With respect to this clonotype: Its antigen is undetermined.

Germline loops: CDR1 LGHNA, CDR2 YNFKEQ. The CDR3 has 17 residues. Trimming took 0 bases from V and 0 from J, leaving 11 bases between them. The sequence came from a young man who received the YFV17D yellow fever vaccine. The sample in question was PBMCs, obtained on the day of the first yellow fever vaccination. The V call is TRBV4-2, the J call TRBJ1-4, with a possible D match to TRBD1 (5 bases). CDR3 in DNA: TGTGCCAGCAGCCAAGACGGGGCAGTCGCAACTAATGAAAAACTGTTTTTT. Amino acids: CASSQDGAVATNEKLFF.